This passage covers 8 T cell receptor beta chains from one sample sequenced in a study of response to subunit inactivated influenza vaccine. From the RT-PCR reads, TCRdb called clonotypes with MiXCR, one entry per CDR3 protein. The repertoire consists of approximately 700,000 distinct CDR3 sequences, with approximately 15% occurring once and the leading ten covering 6% to 8%. This specimen was PBMCs from blood, taken approximately 15 days before vaccination. Every receptor here comes from a man over 45 who received an inactivated influenza vaccine.

The V and J genes are TRBV4-3 and TRBJ2-7; D call uncertain. Between the trimmed V and J ends, which lost 1 base and 6 bases, there was a span of 16 bases. Germline CDR1 LGHNA, CDR2 YSLEER. The CDR3 has 15 residues. Here the CDR3 DNA reads TGCGCCAGCAGCCAAGTGAACATCCCTCCCTCCGAGCAGTACTTC. Translated: CASSQVNIPPSEQYF.

The CDR3 DNA follows: TGTGCCAGCAGACCAACAGGGTCTGGAAACACCATATATTTT. This gives the protein CASRPTGSGNTIYF. The V call is TRBV12-3 or TRBV12-4, the J call TRBJ1-3, with a weak D call TRBD1 (6 bases). V was shortened by 6 bases and J by 1 base, with 10 bases between the two germline ends. The CDR3 runs 14 residues.

This clonotype was counted many times. The V call is TRBV10-2, the J call TRBJ2-1; weak D call: TRBD2 (6 bases). CDR1 WSHSY and CDR2 SAAADI come from the germline V gene. Deletions cut 9 bases from V and 7 bases from J, with 19 bases between. This CDR3 spans 14 amino acids. CDR3 bases: TGCGCCAGTTCGGGACGGAGGGGCGCGAATGAGCAGTTCTTC. As protein: CASSGRRGANEQFF.

In its sample, this clonotype was seen a few times. The rearrangement links TRBV11-3 to TRBJ2-3; TRBD2 agrees at 9 bases. The CDR3 totals 15 residues. Per germline, CDR1 SGHNT and CDR2 YENEEA. The V gene end was trimmed by 5 bases and the J gene end by 3 bases; junction bases not matched to a gene: 6. Written as DNA, the CDR3 is TGTGCCAGCAGCGCCGGGACTAGCATGACAGATACGCAGTATTTT. Protein product: CASSAGTSMTDTQYF.

The sample holds a few counts of this clonotype. The chain carries TRBV2 and TRBJ2-5; the match to TRBD1 covers 9 bases. CDR1 is SNHLY and CDR2 is FYNNEI in the germline V gene. After removal of 8 bases from V and 5 bases from J, the junction contained 9 bases not matched to a gene. This CDR3 has 14 residues. CDR3 region: CASAQGANEETQYF. DNA of the CDR3: TGTGCCAGCGCACAGGGGGCGAATGAGGAGACCCAGTACTTC.

The chain carries TRBV20-1 and TRBJ2-7; D uncertain. Trimming removed 1 base at V and 8 bases at J, with 15 bases between. The CDR3 runs to 13 residues. Per the germline V gene, CDR1 is DFQATT and CDR2 is SNEGSKA (reference sequence). The CDR3 DNA sequence: TGCAGTGCTAGAGTGCGGCAGGTTTACAAGCAGTACTTC. Residues: CSARVRQVYKQYF.

The chain recombines TRBV27 with TRBJ2-1; 9 nucleotides match TRBD1. Germline CDR1 and CDR2: MNHEY and SMNVEV (reference sequence). V lost 0 bases to trimming and J lost 4 bases; unmatched junction nucleotides: 7. The CDR3 length is 17 residues. CDR3 DNA sequence: TGTGCCAGCAGTTTATCGATCGTGGGACAGGGTTACAATGAGCAGTTCTTC. Encoded protein: CASSLSIVGQGYNEQFF.

This rearrangement joins TRBV20-1 to TRBJ2-4; tentatively, D is TRBD1 or TRBD2 (5 bases each). Germline-derived CDR1 and CDR2 are DFQATT and SNEGSKA (reference sequence). The CDR3 contains 14 residues. CDR3 amino acids: CRAGGGSTKNIQYF. As DNA, the CDR3 is TGCAGAGCTGGGGGTGGTTCGACCAAAAACATTCAGTACTTC.